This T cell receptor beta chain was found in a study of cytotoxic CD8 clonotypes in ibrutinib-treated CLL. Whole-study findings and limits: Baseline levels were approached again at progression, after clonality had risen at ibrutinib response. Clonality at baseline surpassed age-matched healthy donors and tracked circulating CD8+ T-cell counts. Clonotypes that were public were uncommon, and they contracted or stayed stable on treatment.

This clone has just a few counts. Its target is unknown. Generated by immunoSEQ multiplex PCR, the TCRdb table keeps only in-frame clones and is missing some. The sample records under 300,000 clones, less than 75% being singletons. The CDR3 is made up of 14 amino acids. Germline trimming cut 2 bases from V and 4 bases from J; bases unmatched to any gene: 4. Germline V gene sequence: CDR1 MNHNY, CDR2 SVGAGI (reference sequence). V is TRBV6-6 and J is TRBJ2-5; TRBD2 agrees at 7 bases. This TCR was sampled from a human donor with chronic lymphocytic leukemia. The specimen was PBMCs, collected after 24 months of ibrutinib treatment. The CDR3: CASSYGTGGETQYF. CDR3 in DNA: TGTGCCAGCAGTTACGGGACGGGGGGAGAGACCCAGTACTTC.